This is a list of T cell receptor beta chains from one sample in a study of beta chain features in type 1 diabetes. This table comes from immunoSEQ multiplex PCR, and its TCRdb copy is limited to in-frame clones, with some not included. This table holds hundreds of thousands of clones, about 30% found once. The sequencing input was naive CD4+ T cells from blood. These receptor sequences come from a man aged 18 to 29 in good health. CDR3s include the opening cysteine and the closing phenylalanine or tryptophan. Fields, in order: D gene, clone size, J gene, V gene, CDR3 protein, CDR3 DNA. A D gene is named only where the DNA matches it firmly. Clone sizes are given selectively: once, few, many, or a class where the clone is expanded.

>-|few|TRBJ2-2|TRBV7-8
CASSFERTAGELFF
TGTGCCAGCAGCTTCGAGAGGACCGCCGGGGAGCTGTTTTTT
>-|-|TRBJ2-7|TRBV7-9
CASSLTSTYEQYF
TGTGCCAGCAGCTTGACTAGTACCTACGAGCAGTACTTC
>TRBD2|-|TRBJ2-5|TRBV5-1
CASSPLAGGPEETQYF
TGCGCCAGCAGCCCCCTAGCGGGAGGGCCTGAGGAGACCCAGTACTTC
>-|-|TRBJ1-1|TRBV15
CATSREVPEAFF
TGTGCCACCAGCAGAGAAGTGCCCGAAGCTTTCTTT
>TRBD2|few|TRBJ2-3|TRBV15
CATSREGLAGVDTQYF
TGTGCCACCAGCAGAGAGGGACTAGCGGGAGTGGATACGCAGTATTTT
>-|-|TRBJ2-7|TRBV15
CATSRDPPTIGGTGQYF
TGTGCCACCAGCAGAGATCCCCCCACTATTGGCGGGACCGGGCAGTACTTC
>-|once|TRBJ2-5|TRBV27
CASSNLRDLLIKTQYF
TGTGCCAGCAGTAACCTCCGGGACCTGCTAATTAAGACCCAGTACTTC
>TRBD1|-|TRBJ2-7|TRBV10-2
CASGGQGVQIGQYF
TGCGCCAGCGGGGGACAGGGGGTTCAAATAGGGCAGTACTTC
>TRBD1|few|TRBJ2-6|TRBV29-1
CSVGRQGTFSGANVLTF
TGCAGCGTTGGAAGACAGGGCACCTTCTCTGGGGCCAACGTCCTGACTTTC
>TRBD2|few|TRBJ2-5|TRBV4-1
CASSQPPGRAQETQYF
TGCGCCAGCAGCCAGCCACCGGGGAGGGCCCAAGAGACCCAGTACTTC
>-|-|TRBJ2-7|TRBV30
CAWEAGPSYEQYF
TGTGCCTGGGAAGCGGGTCCTTCCTACGAGCAGTACTTC
>-|-|TRBJ1-2|TRBV30
CAWSASGFYGYTF
TGTGCCTGGAGTGCCTCGGGGTTTTATGGCTACACCTTC
>-|-|TRBJ2-3|TRBV6-8
CASSHGQYTDTQYF
TGTGCCAGCAGTCACGGACAGTACACAGATACGCAGTATTTT
>TRBD2|few|TRBJ2-7|TRBV18
CASSPQLAGESYEQYF
TGTGCCAGCTCACCGCAACTAGCGGGAGAATCGTACGAGCAGTACTTC
>TRBD1|-|TRBJ2-5|TRBV18
CASSPPDRGQETQYF
TGTGCCAGCTCACCACCCGACAGGGGTCAAGAGACCCAGTACTTC
>-|few|TRBJ1-1|TRBV29-1
CSVERGAGTEAFF
TGCAGCGTTGAGCGCGGGGCCGGGACTGAAGCTTTCTTT
>-|few|TRBJ1-4|TRBV4-3
CASSQRRTNEKLFF
TGCGCCAGCAGCCAAAGGCGGACGAATGAAAAACTGTTTTTT